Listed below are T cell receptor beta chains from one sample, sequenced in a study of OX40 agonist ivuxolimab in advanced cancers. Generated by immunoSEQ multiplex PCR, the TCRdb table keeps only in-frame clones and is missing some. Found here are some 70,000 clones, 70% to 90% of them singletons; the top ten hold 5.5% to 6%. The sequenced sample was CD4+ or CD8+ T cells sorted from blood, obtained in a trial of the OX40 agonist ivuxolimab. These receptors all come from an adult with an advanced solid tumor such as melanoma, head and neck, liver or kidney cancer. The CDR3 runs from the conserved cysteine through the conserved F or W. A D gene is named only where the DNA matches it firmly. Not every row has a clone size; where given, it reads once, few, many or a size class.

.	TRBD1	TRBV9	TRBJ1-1	TGTGCCAGCAGCCCCGGGACAGGGGGGATGAACACTGAAGCTTTCTTT	CASSPGTGGMNTEAFF
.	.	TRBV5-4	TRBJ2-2	TGTGCCAGCACTCCAGAAAACACCGGGGAGCTGTTTTTT	CASTPENTGELFF
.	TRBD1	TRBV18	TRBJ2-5	TGTGCCAGCTCACCACCTAGACAGGGGGCTCAAGAGACCCAGTACTTC	CASSPPRQGAQETQYF
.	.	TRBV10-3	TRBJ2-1	TGTGCCATCAGTGTAGGGCTAGGAGGGACTGAGCAGTTCTTC	CAISVGLGGTEQFF
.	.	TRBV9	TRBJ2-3	TGTGCCAGCAGCGTAGATGTTCCAGATACGCAGTATTTT	CASSVDVPDTQYF
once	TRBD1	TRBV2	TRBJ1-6	TGTGCCAGCATGGGGGAGGGGGCAAGGAATAATTCACCCCTCCACTTT	CASMGEGARNNSPLHF
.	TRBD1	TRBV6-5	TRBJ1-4	TGTGCCAGCGGGACCGGGACAGGGGCTGAAAAACTGTTTTTT	CASGTGTGAEKLFF
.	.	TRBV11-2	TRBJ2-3	TGTGCCAGCAGCCCACCCAGGGGAGGATGGCCAGACACAGATACGCAGTATTTT	CASSPPRGGWPDTDTQYF
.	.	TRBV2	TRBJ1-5	TGTGCCAGCAGTCAGTTTTTGCCAGCAAGGGAGCCCCAGCATTTT	CASSQFLPAREPQHF
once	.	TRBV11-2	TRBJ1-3	TGTGCCAGCATCCTCCGGCGCACCATATATTTT	CASILRRTIYF
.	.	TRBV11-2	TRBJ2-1	TGTGCCAGCAGCTTAGATTCTAGCCCGTCCTACAATGAGCAGTTCTTC	CASSLDSSPSYNEQFF
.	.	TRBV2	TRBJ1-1	TGTGCCAGCAGTGAGGCGGGCGGTGAAGCTTTCTTT	CASSEAGGEAFF
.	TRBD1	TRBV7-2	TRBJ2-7	TGTGCCAGCAGCCAAACAGGGGGCAGCTACGAGCAGTACTTC	CASSQTGGSYEQYF
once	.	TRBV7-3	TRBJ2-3	TGTGCCAGCAGCTCTTATCTTGGCGGGGCTAGCACAGATACGCAGTATTTT	CASSSYLGGASTDTQYF
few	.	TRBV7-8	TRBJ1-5	TGTGCCAGCAGCTTCGGCAATCAGCCCCAGCATTTT	CASSFGNQPQHF
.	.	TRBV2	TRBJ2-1	TGTGCCAGCAAAAGGTTCATACCGGTTAACAATGAGCAGTTCTTC	CASKRFIPVNNEQFF
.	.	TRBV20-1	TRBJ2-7	TGCAGTGCCTACCCGGGACTCGAGCAGTACTTC	CSAYPGLEQYF
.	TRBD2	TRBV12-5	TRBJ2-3	TGTGCTAGTGGTGACGGCGGGGGAAACACAGATACGCAGTATTTT	CASGDGGGNTDTQYF
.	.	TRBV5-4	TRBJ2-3	TGTGCCAGCAGCTTGGGGGGGCTAGCGCTCACGCAGTATTTT	CASSLGGLALTQYF
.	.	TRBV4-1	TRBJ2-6	TGCGCCAGCAGCCAATATAGGCGCGACTCTGGGGCCAACGTCCTGACTTTC	CASSQYRRDSGANVLTF
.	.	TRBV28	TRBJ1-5	TGTGCCAGCCAAGGGTTGGCTAGCAATCAGCCCCAGCATTTT	CASQGLASNQPQHF
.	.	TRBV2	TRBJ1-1	TGTGCCAGCAGTGAGGTCCCCCAGGGTGAAGCTTTCTTT	CASSEVPQGEAFF
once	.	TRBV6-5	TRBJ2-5	TGTGCCAGCAATCCTAAACAGAGCCCAGGGGGGGCCCAGTACTTC	CASNPKQSPGGAQYF
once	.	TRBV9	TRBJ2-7	TGTGCCAGCAGCGTAGATTGGGGCGGGTACGAGCAGTACTTC	CASSVDWGGYEQYF
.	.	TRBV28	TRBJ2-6	TGTGCCAGCAGTTTGGCGGGAACCGGGGCCAACGTCCTGACTTTC	CASSLAGTGANVLTF
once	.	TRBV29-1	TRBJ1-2	TGCAGCGGTCGGGACAACGGGGACTATGGCTACACCTTC	CSGRDNGDYGYTF
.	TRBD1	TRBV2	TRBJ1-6	TGTGCCAGCAGTGTGGACAGGGGAATCGGTTCACCCCTCCACTTT	CASSVDRGIGSPLHF
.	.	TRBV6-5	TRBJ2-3	TGTGCCAGCAGTTACTCTCCGGGACTCCGGGGAGATACGCAGTATTTT	CASSYSPGLRGDTQYF
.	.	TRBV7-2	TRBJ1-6	TGTGCCAGCAGCTCCCAGGGGAGCTCCTATAATTCACCCCTCCACTTT	CASSSQGSSYNSPLHF
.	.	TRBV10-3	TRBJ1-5	TGTGCCATCAGTGAGTCCGCGGGTCAGCCCCAGCATTTT	CAISESAGQPQHF
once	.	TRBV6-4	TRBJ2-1	TGTGCCACCGGGGTTGAGGGTTTTGGGACACGGTATGAGCAGTTCTTC	CATGVEGFGTRYEQFF
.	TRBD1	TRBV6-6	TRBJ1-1	TGTGCCAGCAGTTACGGGGACAGGTCGAACACTGAAGCTTTCTTT	CASSYGDRSNTEAFF
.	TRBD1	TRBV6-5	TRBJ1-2	TGTGCCAGCAGTTACTCCGACCCGGGACAGGGGGGAAGCTACACCTTC	CASSYSDPGQGGSYTF
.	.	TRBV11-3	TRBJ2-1	TGTGCCAGCAGTCAGGGCGGTGAGCAGTTCTTC	CASSQGGEQFF
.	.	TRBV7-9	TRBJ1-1	TGTGCCAGCAGGCCTTACTTCGGACAAGTTGAAGCTTTCTTT	CASRPYFGQVEAFF
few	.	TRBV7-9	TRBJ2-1	TGTGCCAGCAGCTTTCAGGTACTTACTTCTGGCAATGAGCAGTTCTTC	CASSFQVLTSGNEQFF
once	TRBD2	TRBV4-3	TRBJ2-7	TGCGCCAGCAGCCGAGGGACTACGGAGGGGATCTACGAGCAGTACTTC	CASSRGTTEGIYEQYF
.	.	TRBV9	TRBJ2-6	TGTGCCAGCGAAAGATCCGGGGCCAACGTCCTGACTTTC	CASERSGANVLTF
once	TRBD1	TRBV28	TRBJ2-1	TGTGCCAGCAGTACGCAGGGGGAACTTTACAATGAGCAGTTCTTC	CASSTQGELYNEQFF
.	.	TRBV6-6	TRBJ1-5	TGTGCCAGCAGCCAGATAAGGGGGAGCAATCAGCCCCAGCATTTT	CASSQIRGSNQPQHF
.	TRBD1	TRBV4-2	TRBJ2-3	TGTGCCAGCAGCCAAGAGGGGGCCGGGACAGCCACAGATACGCAGTATTTT	CASSQEGAGTATDTQYF
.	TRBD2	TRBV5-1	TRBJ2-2	TGCGCCAGCAGCTTGTACGGGGGGGCCACCGGGGAGCTGTTTTTT	CASSLYGGATGELFF
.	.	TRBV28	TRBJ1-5	TGTGCCAGCAGAGGGGGGAGCCAGCCCCAGCATTTT	CASRGGSQPQHF
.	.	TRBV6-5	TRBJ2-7	TGTGCCAGCAGGCCATCCCGGGTCCCCTACGAGCAGTACTTC	CASRPSRVPYEQYF
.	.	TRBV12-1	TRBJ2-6	TGTGCCAGCAGCAACGAACATGTAGGACAAAGTCGGGCCAACGTCCTGACTTTC	CASSNEHVGQSRANVLTF
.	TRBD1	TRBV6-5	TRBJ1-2	TGTGCCAGCAGTTACCTGGACAGGGCTGCTGGCTACACCTTC	CASSYLDRAAGYTF
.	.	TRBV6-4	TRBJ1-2	TGTGCCAGCAGTCTGGTACTAGGGGATGGCTACACCTTC	CASSLVLGDGYTF
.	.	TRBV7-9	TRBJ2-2	TGTGCCAGCAGCCGAACCGGGACATGGAACACCGGGGAGCTGTTTTTT	CASSRTGTWNTGELFF
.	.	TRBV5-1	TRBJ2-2	TGCGCCAGCAGCTTGCGTGCGGGAACCGGGGAGCTGTTTTTT	CASSLRAGTGELFF
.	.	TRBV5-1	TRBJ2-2	TGCGCCAGCAGCTTGAAGGACCCCACCGGGGAGCTGTTTTTT	CASSLKDPTGELFF
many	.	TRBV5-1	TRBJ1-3	TGCGCCAGCAGCTTGGGAACAGTCTCTGGAAACACCATATATTTT	CASSLGTVSGNTIYF
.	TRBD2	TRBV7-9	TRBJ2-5	TGTGCCAGCAGCTTCGGCGGGGGGCACGAGACCCAGTACTTC	CASSFGGGHETQYF
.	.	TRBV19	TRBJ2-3	TGTGCCAGTAGTAATACCGGGACGCAGGTCGCGCAGTATTTT	CASSNTGTQVAQYF
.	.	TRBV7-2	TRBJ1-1	TGTGCCAGCAGCTTAGTAGGGATGAACACTGAAGCTTTCTTT	CASSLVGMNTEAFF
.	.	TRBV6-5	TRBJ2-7	TGTGCCAGCAGCCAACCAGGGGGGATCGAGCAGTACTTC	CASSQPGGIEQYF